Listed below are T cell receptor beta chains from one sample, sequenced in a study of shared T cell receptors in the human thymus. Sequencing was performed with immunoSEQ multiplex PCR; in TCRdb, only in-frame clones are kept and a portion is missing. The sample includes more than 550,000 clones, roughly 88% of them seen just once. These data also formed part of another study, on human thymus T cells.

The sample comprised thymocytes. These receptors were obtained from a girl less than two years old with a congenital heart defect. Each CDR3 is given with its conserved first and last residue. D genes are given only for firm matches. The size entry is marked missing in some rows and otherwise reads once, few, many or a size class.

v_call,j_call,clone_size,d_call,cdr3_aa,cdr3_nt
TRBV4-1,TRBJ1-1,NA,NA,CASSQDLRAKEDTEAFF,TGCGCCAGCAGCCAAGATCTGAGGGCTAAAGAGGACACTGAAGCTTTCTTT
TRBV4-1,TRBJ2-5,once,TRBD1,CASSQESDREEMETQYF,TGCGCCAGCAGCCAAGAGTCGGACAGGGAAGAAATGGAGACCCAGTACTTC
TRBV19,TRBJ2-7,NA,NA,CASSIAGSYSYEQYF,TGTGCCAGTAGTATTGCAGGGTCCTACTCCTACGAGCAGTACTTC
TRBV7-2,TRBJ1-1,NA,TRBD1,CASSLNVTGGAFF,TGTGCCAGCAGCTTAAACGTTACAGGGGGTGCTTTCTTT
TRBV18,TRBJ1-2,NA,NA,CASSPPGRPYGYTF,TGTGCCAGCTCACCACCGGGCAGGCCGTATGGCTACACCTTC
TRBV7-2,TRBJ2-3,NA,TRBD2,CASSYRLARGTDTQYF,TGTGCCAGCAGCTATCGACTAGCCCGCGGCACAGATACGCAGTATTTT
TRBV10-3,TRBJ1-2,NA,NA,CAIVGGDGGYTF,TGTGCCATCGTTGGCGGGGATGGAGGCTACACCTTC
TRBV6-6,TRBJ1-2,NA,TRBD1,CASSYSNRGRFHGYTF,TGTGCCAGCAGTTACTCGAACAGGGGGAGATTCCATGGCTACACCTTC
TRBV19,TRBJ2-7,NA,TRBD1,CASSIDRGYEQYF,TGTGCCAGTAGTATCGACAGGGGATACGAGCAGTACTTC
TRBV7-9,TRBJ1-4,few,NA,CASSRGSRNEKLFF,TGTGCCAGCAGCCGGGGGAGCCGGAATGAAAAACTGTTTTTT
TRBV11-2,TRBJ1-2,NA,NA,CASSFRGQDRYYGYTF,TGTGCCAGCAGCTTTAGGGGTCAGGATCGTTACTATGGCTACACCTTC
TRBV7-2,TRBJ2-1,NA,TRBD2,CASSLVSGVGDEQFF,TGTGCCAGCAGCTTAGTGAGCGGGGTGGGGGATGAGCAGTTCTTC
TRBV7-3,TRBJ2-1,NA,NA,CASSLAGAGAHNEQFF,TGTGCCAGCAGCCTGGCGGGGGCAGGGGCTCACAATGAGCAGTTCTTC
TRBV7-9,TRBJ1-1,NA,NA,CASSKPGQGDTEAFF,TGTGCCAGCAGCAAACCGGGACAAGGGGACACTGAAGCTTTCTTT
TRBV29-1,TRBJ1-2,NA,NA,CSVVRRWGEEGTLGYTF,TGCAGCGTTGTCCGGCGTTGGGGGGAGGAGGGGACGCTTGGCTACACCTTC
TRBV21-1,TRBJ2-5,once,NA,CASTLQETQYF,TGTGCCAGCACCCTTCAAGAGACCCAGTACTTC
TRBV19,TRBJ1-2,NA,TRBD1,CASSIIHSRTGGNGYTF,TGTGCCAGTAGTATCATCCACTCACGGACAGGGGGAAATGGCTACACCTTC
TRBV2,TRBJ2-1,few,NA,CASSETWRNEQFF,TGTGCCAGCAGTGAGACGTGGCGGAATGAGCAGTTCTTC
TRBV14,TRBJ1-1,NA,NA,CASSQGALGSMNTEAFF,TGTGCCAGCAGCCAAGGTGCCCTGGGCTCCATGAACACTGAAGCTTTCTTT
TRBV27,TRBJ2-5,NA,NA,CASRGADQETQYF,TGTGCCAGCAGGGGGGCGGACCAAGAGACCCAGTACTTC
TRBV5-1,TRBJ1-2,NA,TRBD1,CASSSRTGRYTF,TGCGCCAGCAGCTCCCGGACAGGGCGCTACACCTTC
TRBV2,TRBJ1-1,NA,NA,CARGVEGRGSDTVNTEAFF,TGTGCCAGAGGGGTCGAGGGCAGGGGATCCGACACTGTGAACACTGAAGCTTTCTTT
TRBV7-8,TRBJ1-1,once,TRBD1,CASSKTVGGQGLPQAFF,TGTGCCAGCAGCAAGACGGTGGGGGGACAGGGGCTTCCTCAAGCTTTCTTT
TRBV5-1,TRBJ1-1,NA,NA,CASSHKREGGTEAFF,TGCGCCAGCAGCCATAAGAGGGAGGGTGGCACTGAAGCTTTCTTT
TRBV4-1,TRBJ1-2,NA,TRBD1,CASSQDRGYGYTF,TGCGCCAGCAGCCAGGACAGGGGCTATGGCTACACCTTC
TRBV7-7,TRBJ2-5,few,NA,CASSHRARETQYF,TGTGCTAGCAGTCACAGGGCTCGAGAGACCCAGTACTTC
TRBV28,TRBJ1-5,NA,TRBD1,CASSRQGHRGNQPQHF,TGTGCCAGCAGTCGACAGGGGCATAGGGGCAATCAGCCCCAGCATTTT
TRBV2,TRBJ1-6,NA,NA,CASSEVYSGLPNRGRGSYNSPLHF,TGTGCCAGCAGTGAAGTGTATTCGGGACTTCCTAACCGGGGTCGAGGCTCCTATAATTCACCCCTCCACTTT
TRBV7-4,TRBJ2-5,NA,NA,CASSLTAVVEETQYF,TGTGCCAGCAGCTTAACCGCGGTGGTGGAAGAGACCCAGTACTTC
TRBV9,TRBJ2-3,once,TRBD1,CASSVGFRQGKEDTQYF,TGTGCCAGCAGCGTAGGTTTCAGACAGGGGAAAGAAGATACGCAGTATTTT
TRBV12-5,TRBJ2-6,NA,NA,CASGLALTEPNSSGANVLTF,TGTGCTAGTGGTTTGGCGTTGACAGAACCTAACAGCTCTGGGGCCAACGTCCTGACTTTC
TRBV29-1,TRBJ2-5,NA,TRBD2,CSVERGGGAAETQYF,TGCAGCGTTGAACGGGGCGGGGGGGCCGCAGAGACCCAGTACTTC
TRBV4-3,TRBJ1-5,NA,TRBD1,CASSQGTGDNQPQHF,TGCGCCAGCAGCCAAGGGACAGGCGACAATCAGCCCCAGCATTTT
TRBV5-6,TRBJ1-2,NA,NA,CASSLAVEGSDYGYTF,TGTGCCAGCAGCTTGGCCGTGGAGGGGAGCGACTATGGCTACACCTTC
TRBV5-1,TRBJ2-1,few,TRBD1,CASSLARDRENNNEQFF,TGCGCCAGCAGCTTGGCCCGGGACAGGGAAAATAACAATGAGCAGTTCTTC
TRBV4-3,TRBJ1-5,NA,TRBD1,CASSHRQGGQPQHF,TGCGCCAGCAGCCATCGACAGGGGGGGCAGCCCCAGCATTTT
TRBV7-2,TRBJ2-3,NA,TRBD2,CASSPGLAGGRSTDTQYF,TGTGCCAGCAGCCCAGGACTAGCGGGGGGCCGAAGCACAGATACGCAGTATTTT
TRBV20-1,TRBJ2-5,NA,NA,CSLLGGETQYF,TGCAGCTTGCTGGGGGGAGAGACCCAGTACTTC
TRBV27,TRBJ1-1,NA,NA,CASSRRGNTEAFF,TGTGCCAGCAGCCGACGAGGGAACACTGAAGCTTTCTTT
TRBV6-4,TRBJ2-3,NA,TRBD2,CASAASGGATDTQYF,TGTGCCAGCGCTGCTAGCGGGGGTGCCACAGATACGCAGTATTTT
TRBV19,TRBJ2-5,NA,TRBD1,CASGPGGETQYF,TGTGCCAGTGGCCCAGGGGGAGAGACCCAGTACTTC
TRBV5-8,TRBJ1-5,NA,TRBD1,CASSPRQGSQPQHF,TGTGCCAGCAGCCCCAGACAGGGAAGTCAGCCCCAGCATTTT